The clone carrying this T cell receptor (beta chain) was recorded at least ten times. The target antigen is unknown. This sample was taken from a study of T cells in Graves' hyperthyroidism and ophthalmopathy. Study-wide findings and caveats: Appearing also in blood were most of the thyroid clonotypes expanded above 0.001. From stable hyperthyroidism, ophthalmopathy was separated by a 13 V-J model.

RNA transcripts were the template for amplifying TCR beta CDR3 regions. HTBI primers were employed in a first-round RT-PCR of the TCR CDR3. TCRdb reanalysed the multiplex PCR reads using MiXCR and keeps one entry per CDR3 protein. The repertoire holds approximately 400,000 distinct CDR3 sequences, with 20% to 30% as singletons. Germline-derived CDR1 and CDR2 are MNHNS and SASEGT. The CDR3 extends over 14 amino acids. V was shortened by 7 bases and J by 5 bases, with 15 bases between the two germline ends. Graves' hyperthyroidism was deemed stable given no ophthalmopathy progression within 18 months. Orbital computed tomography and thyroid ultrasound, together with serum TRAb and thyroxine and clinical symptoms, were used for diagnoses.

The sequence was obtained from a man in his forties or fifties with Graves' hyperthyroidism. This chain connects TRBV6-1 to TRBJ1-5, with a weak D call TRBD1 (6 bases). Material for sequencing was blood. The CDR3 region is CASTRRGQDQPQHF. DNA for the CDR3: TGTGCCAGCACTCGGCGGGGGCAAGATCAGCCCCAGCATTTT.